These T cell receptor beta chains were read from a single sample in a study of blood T cell repertoires in COVID-19. TCRdb keeps only in-frame clones here, not all; method: immunoSEQ multiplex PCR. Of approximately 200,000 clones in the sample, about 86% are singletons; the top ten hold about 4.6%. The specimen sequenced was PBMCs or T cells enriched from blood (not recorded which). These receptors came from a young woman who had been exposed to COVID-19. CDR3s include the opening cysteine and the closing phenylalanine or tryptophan. The order of the fields is D gene, clone size, J gene, V gene, CDR3 protein, CDR3 DNA. A D gene is named only where the DNA matches it firmly. Size values are once, few and many counts, or a class for expanded clones, and some rows have none.

>NA|NA|TRBJ1-1|TRBV2
CASSEVPAEAFF
TGTGCCAGCAGTGAAGTTCCAGCTGAAGCTTTCTTT
>TRBD1|NA|TRBJ1-5|TRBV5-1
CASSLTGQGSQPQHF
TGCGCCAGCAGCTTGACCGGACAGGGTAGTCAGCCCCAGCATTTT
>TRBD2|NA|TRBJ2-7|TRBV30
CAWSVLAGPYEQYF
TGTGCCTGGAGTGTACTAGCGGGGCCCTACGAGCAGTACTTC
>NA|NA|TRBJ2-7|TRBV9
CASSVSGASYEQYF
TGTGCCAGCAGCGTATCAGGTGCCTCCTACGAGCAGTACTTC
>NA|few|TRBJ1-3|TRBV18
CASSPQGVSGNTIYF
TGTGCCAGCTCACCTCAAGGGGTCTCTGGAAACACCATATATTTT
>TRBD1|NA|TRBJ2-7|TRBV19
CASSFGPQGSSYEQYF
TGTGCCAGTAGTTTTGGCCCACAGGGGTCGTCCTACGAGCAGTACTTC
>NA|NA|TRBJ1-4|TRBV7-3
CASSLTAHRGEKLFF
TGTGCCAGCAGCTTAACGGCCCACCGCGGGGAAAAACTGTTTTTT
>NA|NA|TRBJ2-2|TRBV6-5
CASRTGTNTGELFF
TGTGCCAGCAGAACCGGGACGAACACCGGGGAGCTGTTTTTT
>TRBD2|NA|TRBJ2-7|TRBV30
CAWSVSGGSYEQYF
TGTGCCTGGAGTGTATCGGGGGGCTCCTACGAGCAGTACTTC
>NA|NA|TRBJ1-2|TRBV27
CASRELQGTYGYTF
TGTGCCAGCAGGGAACTCCAGGGGACCTATGGCTACACCTTC
>NA|NA|TRBJ2-2|TRBV3-1/TRBV3-2
CASSQGGTRDTGELFF
TGTGCCAGCAGCCAAGGAGGAACTAGGGACACCGGGGAGCTGTTTTTT
>NA|NA|TRBJ2-7|TRBV29-1
CSVEDRNYEQYF
TGCAGCGTTGAAGACAGGAATTACGAGCAGTACTTC
>NA|NA|TRBJ1-6|TRBV14
CASSQVPFSPLHF
TGTGCCAGCAGCCAAGTTCCCTTTTCACCCCTCCACTTT
>NA|NA|TRBJ1-3|TRBV29-1
CSVRGSRGNTIYF
TGCAGCGTCAGGGGTTCTCGGGGAAACACCATATATTTT
>TRBD1|NA|TRBJ2-7|TRBV19
CASSTKGQAGNEQYF
TGTGCCAGTAGTACTAAGGGACAGGCTGGAAACGAGCAGTACTTC
>NA|once|TRBJ2-2|TRBV6-5
CASSYRQPGELFF
TGTGCCAGCAGTTACCGACAGCCCGGGGAGCTGTTTTTT
>NA|NA|TRBJ1-5|TRBV5-1
CASSLVGGSNQPQHF
TGCGCCAGCAGCTTGGTCGGGGGTAGCAATCAGCCCCAGCATTTT
>TRBD1|once|TRBJ1-1|TRBV5-6
CASSSAGQGWTEAFF
TGTGCCAGCAGCTCCGCCGGACAGGGGTGGACTGAAGCTTTCTTT
>NA|once|TRBJ1-1|TRBV6-5
CASSPNFGRGTEAFF
TGTGCCAGCAGTCCCAACTTCGGAAGGGGCACTGAAGCTTTCTTT
>NA|NA|TRBJ2-1|TRBV9
CASSVPRVGEQFF
TGTGCCAGCAGCGTACCGAGGGTTGGTGAGCAGTTCTTC
>NA|NA|TRBJ1-4|TRBV5-1
CASSYSGTNEKLFF
TGCGCCAGCAGCTATTCCGGGACTAATGAAAAACTGTTTTTT
>TRBD2|once|TRBJ2-1|TRBV7-8
CASSPALAGGSSYNEQFF
TGTGCCAGCAGCCCTGCTCTAGCGGGGGGGAGCTCCTACAATGAGCAGTTCTTC